One and the same sample provided the 21 T cell receptor beta chains below, sequenced in a study of OX40 agonist ivuxolimab in advanced cancers. The table came from immunoSEQ multiplex PCR; TCRdb's copy has only in-frame clones and leaves some out. The repertoire holds about 20,000 clones, with nearly 85% as singletons. This specimen consisted of CD4+ or CD8+ T cells sorted from blood, obtained in a trial of the OX40 agonist ivuxolimab. The receptors shown here come from an adult with an advanced solid tumor such as melanoma, head and neck, liver or kidney cancer.

The chain carries TRBV5-8 and TRBJ2-1; 14 bases are a match to TRBD2. Trimming removed 2 bases from V and 4 bases from J; junction bases left unmatched: 8. This CDR3 is 18 amino acids long. Looked up from germline, CDR1 is SGHTS and CDR2 is YDEGEE. DNA of the CDR3: TGTGCCAGCAGCTTTTTGCGACTAGCGGGGGGGGGTTACAATGAGCAGTTCTTC. Amino acids: CASSFLRLAGGGYNEQFF.

The chain employs TRBV19 and TRBJ1-1; D might be TRBD1 (5 bases). The CDR3 is 13 amino acids. Between the trimmed V and J ends, which lost 6 bases and 2 bases, there was a span of 10 bases. Germline V gene lookup returns CDR1 LNHDA and CDR2 SQIVND (reference sequence). The CDR3 sequence is CASRLQVNTEAFF. The CDR3 DNA reads TGTGCCAGTAGACTACAGGTAAACACTGAAGCTTTCTTT.

V usage is TRBV6-6 and J usage is TRBJ2-6; D uncertain. This CDR3 is built from 16 residues. Trimming took 0 bases from V and 0 from J, leaving 6 bases between them. Looked up from germline, CDR1 is MNHNY and CDR2 is SVGAGI (reference sequence). CDR3 loop: CASSYSLGSGANVLTF. CDR3 bases: TGTGCCAGCAGTTACTCACTCGGCTCTGGGGCCAACGTCCTGACTTTC.

This clone was seen only once. The chain combines TRBV19 with TRBJ1-1; 9 nucleotides line up with TRBD1. Germline CDR1 is LNHDA and CDR2 is SQIVND (reference sequence). The V segment lost 5 bases and the J segment 1 base; nucleotides outside the gene matches: 2. This CDR3 region has 14 residues. CDR3 in amino acids: CASSEQGANTEAFF. Written as DNA, the CDR3 is TGTGCCAGTAGTGAACAGGGGGCGAACACTGAAGCTTTCTTT.

This clone was recorded once. J is TRBJ1-2 and V is TRBV27; 7 positions match TRBD1. Germline V gene data show CDR1 as MNHEY and CDR2 as SMNVEV (reference sequence). The V segment lost 4 bases and the J segment 1 base; nucleotides outside the gene matches: 9. The CDR3 is made up of 16 amino acids. The DNA for the CDR3 is TGTGCCAGCAGTTACTCACAGGGGCAGGGTAACTATGGCTACACCTTC. Protein product: CASSYSQGQGNYGYTF.

The chain joins TRBV6-1 to TRBJ2-6, with D perhaps matching TRBD1 (5 bases). The CDR3 is 15 amino acids. The V end was cut by 0 bases, the J end by 3 bases, with 6 bases between. Germline CDR1 is MNHNS and CDR2 is SASEGT. The CDR3 nucleotides are TGTGCCAGCAGTGAAGCGCAGGGTGGGGCCAACGTCCTGACTTTC. It specifies CASSEAQGGANVLTF.

The chain links TRBV7-2 to TRBJ2-1; no reliable D call. The CDR3 length is 13 residues. The germline CDR1 and CDR2 sequences are SGHTA and FQGNSA. Trimming stripped 3 bases from V and 7 bases from J, with 10 bases between. This CDR3 reads CASSFNRRNEQFF. The CDR3 DNA sequence: TGTGCCAGCAGCTTCAACCGTCGGAATGAGCAGTTCTTC. The full variable domain, rest sourced from reference TRBV7-2 and TRBJ2-1, is GAGVSQSPSNKVTEKGKDVELRCDPISGHTALYWYRQSLGQGLEFLIYFQGNSAPDKSGLPSDRFSAERTGGSVSTLTIQRTQQEDSAVYLCASSFNRRNEQFFGPGTRLTVL.

The gene calls are TRBV28 and TRBJ1-1; 8 bases match TRBD1. The CDR3 sequence is 17 residues long. CDR1 and CDR2 (germline): MDHEN, SYDVKM. Trimming took 7 bases from V and 7 from J; bases not matched to a gene: 20. The CDR3 region is CASTPGQDSYRRNEAFF. The CDR3 region has the DNA TGTGCCAGCACCCCGGGACAGGACTCTTACCGTCGTAATGAAGCTTTCTTT.

The CDR3 nucleotides are TGTGCCAGCAGTTTAGGGTCCGGGCCTTCCGGACGTAATGAAAAACTGTTTTTT. This gives the protein CASSLGSGPSGRNEKLFF. The chain carries TRBV28 and TRBJ1-4; D call uncertain. The CDR3 loop spans 18 amino acids. Between the trimmed V and J ends, which lost 2 bases and 4 bases, there was a span of 20 bases. The germline CDR1 and CDR2 sequences are MDHEN and SYDVKM.

This clone was seen once. The V call is TRBV6-6, the J call TRBJ2-1; the match to TRBD2 covers 10 bases. In germline, CDR1 is MNHNY, CDR2 SVGAGI (reference sequence). The CDR3 has 15 residues. J gave up 9 bases and V 2 bases, and 7 bases lay outside the gene matches. CDR3 in DNA: TGTGCCAGCAGTTACCCAGTAGCGGGAGGAGCTGAGCAGTTCTTC. It specifies CASSYPVAGGAEQFF.

This clone came up a few times. The rearrangement joins TRBV2 to TRBJ1-5, with 7 positions matching TRBD1. The J segment lost 0 bases and the V segment lost 6 bases, leaving 5 bases of the junction unmatched. Germline assignment: CDR1 SNHLY and CDR2 FYNNEI. This CDR3 comprises 15 residues. As DNA, the CDR3 is TGTGCCAGCAGGCGGGGACAGAGTAGCAATCAGCCCCAGCATTTT. Encoded protein: CASRRGQSSNQPQHF.

This clone has just one count. The V gene is TRBV7-2, the J gene TRBJ2-3, with 11 bases that match TRBD1. The CDR3 covers 15 residues. Germline V gives CDR1 SGHTA, CDR2 FQGNSA. Unmatched junction bases numbered 4, after V lost 5 bases and J lost 3 bases. The CDR3 is CASSTGQGATDTQYF. As DNA, the CDR3 is TGTGCCAGCAGCACCGGACAGGGGGCTACAGATACGCAGTATTTT.

The chain carries TRBV18 and TRBJ1-5; 7 bases align to TRBD1. J gave up 7 bases and V 4 bases, and 10 bases lay outside the gene matches. The CDR3 loop spans 15 amino acids. Germline CDR1 KGHSH, CDR2 LQKENI. For the CDR3, the DNA is TGTGCCAGCTCACTTACGGGACAGCCTGACCAGCCCCAGCATTTT. Amino acids: CASSLTGQPDQPQHF. Full variable domain (rest looked up from reference TRBV18 and TRBJ1-5): NAGVMQNPRHLVRRRGQEARLRCSPMKGHSHVYWYRQLPEEGLKFMVYLQKENIIDESGMPKERFSAEFPKEGPSILRIQQVVRGDSAAYFCASSLTGQPDQPQHFGDGTRLSIL.

The chain recombines TRBV19 with TRBJ2-7, with TRBD1 as a possible D gene (6 bases). Germline CDR1 LNHDA, CDR2 SQIVND (reference sequence). This CDR3 spans 13 amino acids. With 5 bases removed from V and 3 bases from J, the gap between germline ends came to 11 bases. The CDR3 region is CASSRAGDYEQYF. DNA of the CDR3: TGTGCCAGTAGTCGTGCAGGGGACTACGAGCAGTACTTC.

Only a few counts were recorded for this clone. The chain recombines TRBV4-1 with TRBJ2-7; D remains ambiguous. This CDR3 is 15 amino acids long. The ends were cut back, 0 bases at V and 3 bases at J, with 12 bases in the middle. Germline values: CDR1 MGHRA, CDR2 YSYEKL. The CDR3 sequence: CASSQEGYGFYEQYF. The CDR3 coding sequence is TGCGCCAGCAGCCAAGAAGGGTACGGATTCTACGAGCAGTACTTC.

The chain couples TRBV29-1 to TRBJ2-2; D gene unclear. The CDR3 spans 16 residues. Between the trimmed V and J ends, which lost 7 bases and 1 base, there was a span of 19 bases. The germline CDR1 and CDR2 sequences are SQVTM and ANQGSEA. DNA of the CDR3: TGCAGCGCTAAACTGACCGACATCGGGAACACCGGGGAGCTGTTTTTT. Its protein is CSAKLTDIGNTGELFF.

As to this clone: An end of the junction differs from the germline gene, which may be a read error. CDR3 residues: CASSLRAEEETQYF. CDR3 coding DNA: TGTGCTAGCAGCTTACGCGCAGAGGAAGAGACCCAGTACTTC. The V gene is TRBV7-7, the J gene TRBJ2-5; D ambiguous. Germline V lookup: CDR1 SSHAT, CDR2 FNYEAQ (reference sequence). The CDR3 is 14 residues long.

About this clone itself: Other DNA sequences in this sample translate to the same CDR3. This chain joins TRBV5-6 and TRBJ2-2; D might be TRBD2 (6 bases). The CDR3 totals 15 residues. V was shortened by 0 bases and J by 6 bases, with 12 bases between the two germline ends. Looked up from germline, CDR1 is SGHDT and CDR2 is YYEEEE. This chain's CDR3 is CASSLEIAGPGELFF. CDR3 nucleotide sequence: TGTGCCAGCAGCTTGGAAATCGCGGGGCCCGGGGAGCTGTTTTTT.

The gene calls are TRBV10-2 and TRBJ1-4, with 7 bases aligning to TRBD1. CDR3 size: 13 residues. CDR1 is WSHSY, CDR2 SAAADI, per germline. With V trimmed by 7 bases and J by 7 bases, 6 bases remained unmatched. CDR3 sequence: CASKEGAGEKLFF. The CDR3 DNA reads TGCGCCAGCAAAGAGGGGGCGGGTGAAAAACTGTTTTTT.

V usage is TRBV28 and J usage is TRBJ1-1, with D tentatively TRBD1 (6 bases). The CDR3 has 13 amino acids. The germline gives CDR1 MDHEN, CDR2 SYDVKM. Trimming removed 6 bases from V and 7 bases from J, with 15 bases in between. The CDR3 coding sequence is TGTGCCAGCAGCCCCTCGGCGGACAGTGAAGCTTTCTTT. It is translated as CASSPSADSEAFF.

The CDR3 sequence is CASSYGAANRGGYTF. The CDR3 DNA reads TGTGCCAGCAGTTACGGGGCCGCGAACAGGGGTGGCTACACCTTC. V and J are TRBV6-5 and TRBJ1-2, with 7 bases lining up with TRBD1. This CDR3 is built from 15 residues. Trimming cost V 2 bases and J 7 bases; bases outside gene matches: 10. Germline lookup yields CDR1 MNHEY and CDR2 SVGAGI.